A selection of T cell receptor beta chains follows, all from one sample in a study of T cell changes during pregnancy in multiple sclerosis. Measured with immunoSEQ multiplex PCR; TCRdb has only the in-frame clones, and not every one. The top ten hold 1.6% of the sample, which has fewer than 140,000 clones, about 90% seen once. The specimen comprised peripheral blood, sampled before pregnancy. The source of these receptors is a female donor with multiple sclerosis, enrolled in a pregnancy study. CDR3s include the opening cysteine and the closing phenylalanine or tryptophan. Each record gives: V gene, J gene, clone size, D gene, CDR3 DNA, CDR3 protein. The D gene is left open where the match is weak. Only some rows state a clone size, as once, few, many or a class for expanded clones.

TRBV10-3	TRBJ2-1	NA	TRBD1	TGTGCCATCAAGGCAGGGGGCGGCTACAATGAGCAGTTCTTC	CAIKAGGGYNEQFF
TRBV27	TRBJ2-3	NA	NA	TGTGCCAGCAGCAACGGGGGGCTCAGGCATTTT	CASSNGGLRHF
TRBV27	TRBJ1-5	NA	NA	TGTGCCAGCAGGGACAGCCTCCTTCGGCCCCAGCATTTT	CASRDSLLRPQHF
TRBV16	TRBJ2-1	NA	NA	TGTGCCAGCAGCCAATTTCTCGCGGGTTCCTACAATGAGCAGTTCTTC	CASSQFLAGSYNEQFF
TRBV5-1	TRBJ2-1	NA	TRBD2	TGCGCCAGCAGCTGGCTAGCGGGGGGCTCCTACAATGAGCAGTTCTTC	CASSWLAGGSYNEQFF
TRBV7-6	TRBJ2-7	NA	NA	TGTGCCAGCAGCCTCGATCCCACAGGGTACGAGCAGTACTTC	CASSLDPTGYEQYF
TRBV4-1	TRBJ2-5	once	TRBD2	TGCGCCAGCAGCCTGGGACTAGCGGGCCAGGAGACCCAGTACTTC	CASSLGLAGQETQYF
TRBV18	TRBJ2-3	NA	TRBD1	TGTGCCAGCTCACCGGGGACAGGGGCTATAAGCACAGATACGCAGTATTTT	CASSPGTGAISTDTQYF
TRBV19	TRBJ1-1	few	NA	TGTGCCAGTAGTTCGAAGTGGGGCATGAACACTGAAGCTTTCTTT	CASSSKWGMNTEAFF
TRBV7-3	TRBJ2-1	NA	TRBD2	TGTGCCAGCAGCCTAAGCGGGGTAAACAATGAGCAGTTCTTC	CASSLSGVNNEQFF
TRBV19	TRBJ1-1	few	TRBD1	TGTGCCAGTAGTATCTCGGGACAGCCGAACACTGAAGCTTTCTTT	CASSISGQPNTEAFF
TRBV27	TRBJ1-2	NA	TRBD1	TGTGCCAGCAGTTTAGGACAGGACTATGGCTACACCTTC	CASSLGQDYGYTF
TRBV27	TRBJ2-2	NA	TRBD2	TGTGCCAGCAGTTACTCCGTTAGGACTAGCGGTTCGAACACCGGGGAGCTGTTTTTT	CASSYSVRTSGSNTGELFF
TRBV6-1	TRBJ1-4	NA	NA	TGTGCCAGCAGTCCCGGTCATGCAACTAATGAAAAACTGTTTTTT	CASSPGHATNEKLFF
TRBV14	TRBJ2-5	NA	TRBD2	TGTGCCAGCAGCCAAACACCCGGGACTAGCGGGAGAAGGAGGGAGACCCAGTACTTC	CASSQTPGTSGRRRETQYF
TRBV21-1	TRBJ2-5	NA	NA	TGTGCCAGCAGCGCTCTAGATGAGGACAGGGAGGGGGAGACCCAGTACTTC	CASSALDEDREGETQYF
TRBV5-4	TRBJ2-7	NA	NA	TGTGCCAGCAGCTTGTTACAGGGCGGCGAGCAGTACTTC	CASSLLQGGEQYF
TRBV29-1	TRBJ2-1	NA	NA	TGCAGCGTTAACGACGGGAGTAATGAGCAGTTCTTC	CSVNDGSNEQFF
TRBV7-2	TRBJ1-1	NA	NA	TGTGCCAGCAGCTTAGTTAGACTTCAATTGAACACTGAAGCTTTCTTT	CASSLVRLQLNTEAFF
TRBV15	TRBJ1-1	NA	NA	TGTGCCACCAGCCTCACAGTGAACACTGAAGCTTTCTTT	CATSLTVNTEAFF
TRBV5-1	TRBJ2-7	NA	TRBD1	TGCGCCAGCACCCCGGGACAGGGTCCCTACGAGCAGTACTTC	CASTPGQGPYEQYF
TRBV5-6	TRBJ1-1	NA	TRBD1	TGTGCCAGCAGCCCGAGACAGGGTTTCGGAAACACTGAAGCTTTCTTT	CASSPRQGFGNTEAFF
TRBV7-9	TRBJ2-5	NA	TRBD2	TGTGCCGCCGGGAGGGCGCAGTACCAAGAGACCCAGTACTTC	CAAGRAQYQETQYF
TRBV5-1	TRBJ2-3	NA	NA	TGCGCCAGCAGCTTGGCCGAGGCTAGCACAGATACGCAGTATTTT	CASSLAEASTDTQYF
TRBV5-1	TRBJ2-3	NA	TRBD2	TGCGCCAGCAGCCCGGGGGGTAGCACAGATACGCAGTATTTT	CASSPGGSTDTQYF
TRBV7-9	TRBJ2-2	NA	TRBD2	TGTGCCAGCAACTACGCCGGGACTAGCTCTGGGGGCCGGGAGCTGTTTTTT	CASNYAGTSSGGRELFF
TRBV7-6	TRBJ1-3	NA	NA	TGTGCCAGCAGTCCCTCACAGAACTCTGGAAACACCATATATTTT	CASSPSQNSGNTIYF
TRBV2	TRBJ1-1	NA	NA	TGTGCCAGCAGCCCCGAGGCAGCGAACACTGAAGCTTTCTTT	CASSPEAANTEAFF
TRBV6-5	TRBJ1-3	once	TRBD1	TGTGCCAGCAGCCCGACAGGGTCTGGAAACACCATATATTTT	CASSPTGSGNTIYF
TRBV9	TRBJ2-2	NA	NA	TGTGCCAGCAGCCAACGAGCACTGAACACCGGGGAGCTGTTTTTT	CASSQRALNTGELFF
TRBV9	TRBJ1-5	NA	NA	TGTGCCAGCAGCTTTAGCGGGGGGGTGGGTCAGCCCCAGCATTTT	CASSFSGGVGQPQHF
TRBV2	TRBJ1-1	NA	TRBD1	TGTGCCAGCAGTTCGACAGGGCCGGTGGGAGCTTTCTTT	CASSSTGPVGAFF
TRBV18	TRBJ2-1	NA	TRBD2	TGTGCCAGCTCACCTGCGGGAGGCCTGCATGAGCAGTTCTTC	CASSPAGGLHEQFF
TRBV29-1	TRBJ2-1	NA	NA	TGCAGCGTCGGGACACAGAGCCTCAATGAGCAGTTCTTC	CSVGTQSLNEQFF
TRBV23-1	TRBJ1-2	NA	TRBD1	TGCGCCAGCAGTCTGGGACAGGAAAACTATGGCTACACCTTC	CASSLGQENYGYTF
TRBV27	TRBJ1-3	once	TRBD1	TGTGCCAGCAGCCCAAACCTACGACCGGGACAGGGAGGAAACACCATATATTTT	CASSPNLRPGQGGNTIYF
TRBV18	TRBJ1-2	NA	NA	TGTGCCAGCTCACCCGACGGGGGATCCGGCTACACCTTC	CASSPDGGSGYTF
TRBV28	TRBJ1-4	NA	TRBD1	TGTGCCAGCAGCTACAGACAGGGGGCGCGGGGGGTTGGTAATGAAAAACTGTTTTTT	CASSYRQGARGVGNEKLFF
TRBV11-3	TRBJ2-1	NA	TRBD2	TGTGCCAGCAGCCCGGGGGGATTTGAGCAGTTCTTC	CASSPGGFEQFF
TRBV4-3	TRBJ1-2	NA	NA	TGCGCCAGCAGCCAAGAGTGGGGGGAGGCTGGCTACACCTTC	CASSQEWGEAGYTF
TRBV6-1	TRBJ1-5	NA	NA	TGTGCCAGCACCCCCGCGGTTTTGCGGCCCCAGCATTTT	CASTPAVLRPQHF
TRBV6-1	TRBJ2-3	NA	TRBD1	TGTGCCAGCACGCTAGGGACAGGGACAGATACGCAGTATTTT	CASTLGTGTDTQYF
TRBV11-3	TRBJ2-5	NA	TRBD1	TGTGCCAGCACAGAAAGGGGGCGCCGAGAGCAGTACTTC	CASTERGRREQYF
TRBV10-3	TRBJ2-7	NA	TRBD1	TGTGCCATCAGTGCGACAGGGTTCGAGCAGTACTTC	CAISATGFEQYF
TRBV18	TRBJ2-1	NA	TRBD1	TGTGCCAGCTCACCACCGATGGCGTTAGGGGACAGGGTAATCAATGAGCAGTTCTTC	CASSPPMALGDRVINEQFF
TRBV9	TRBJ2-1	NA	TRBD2	TGTGCCAGCAGCGCCCCATTAGCGGGTCTCTACAATGAGCAGTTCTTC	CASSAPLAGLYNEQFF
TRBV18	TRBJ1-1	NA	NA	TGTGCCAGCTTACCTAGAGGAGAGGGCACTGAAGCTTTCTTT	CASLPRGEGTEAFF
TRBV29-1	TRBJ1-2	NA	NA	TGCAGCGTCCCTCGGGGATCTGGTGGCTACACCTTC	CSVPRGSGGYTF
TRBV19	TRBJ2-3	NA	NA	TGTGCCAGTAGTACGCGGGGAGCTGGCACAGATACGCAGTATTTT	CASSTRGAGTDTQYF
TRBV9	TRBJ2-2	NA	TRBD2	TGTGCCAGCAGCAAACCCAAACCCGGGACTAGCGGGGGGGCCGGGAGCGGGGAGCTGTTTTTT	CASSKPKPGTSGGAGSGELFF
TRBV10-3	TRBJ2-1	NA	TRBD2	TGTGCCATCAGTGAGTCGACTAGCGGGGGCTACAATGAGCAGTTCTTC	CAISESTSGGYNEQFF
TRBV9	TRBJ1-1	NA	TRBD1	TGTGCCAGCAGCGCCCAGGGGGCCACTGAAGCTTTCTTT	CASSAQGATEAFF
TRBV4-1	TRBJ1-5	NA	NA	TGCGCCAGCAGCCAAGATCCCGGACAACAGGGCCCTAGCAATCAGCCCCAGCATTTT	CASSQDPGQQGPSNQPQHF